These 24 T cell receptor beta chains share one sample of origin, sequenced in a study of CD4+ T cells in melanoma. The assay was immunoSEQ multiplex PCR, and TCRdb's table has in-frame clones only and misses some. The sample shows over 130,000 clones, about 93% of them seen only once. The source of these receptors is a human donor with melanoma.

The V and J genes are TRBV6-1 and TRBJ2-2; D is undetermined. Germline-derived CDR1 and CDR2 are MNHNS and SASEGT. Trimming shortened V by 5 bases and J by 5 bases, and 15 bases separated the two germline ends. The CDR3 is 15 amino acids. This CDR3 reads CASSSYPTLTGELFF. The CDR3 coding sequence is TGTGCCAGCAGTTCCTATCCTACCCTGACCGGGGAGCTGTTTTTT.

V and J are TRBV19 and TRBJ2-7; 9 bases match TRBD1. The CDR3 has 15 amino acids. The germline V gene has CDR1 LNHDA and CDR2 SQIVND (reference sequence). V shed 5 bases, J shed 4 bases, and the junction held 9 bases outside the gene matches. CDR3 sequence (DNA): TGTGCCAGTAGTTCCCCCGGACAGGGGAGTTACGAGCAGTACTTC. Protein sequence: CASSSPGQGSYEQYF.

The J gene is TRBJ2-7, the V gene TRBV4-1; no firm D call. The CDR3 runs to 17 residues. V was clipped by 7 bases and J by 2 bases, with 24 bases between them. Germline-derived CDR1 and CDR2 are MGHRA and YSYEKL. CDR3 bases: TGCGCCAGCACTCAAGGCCGGCCCGTAAAGGGAACCTACGAGCAGTACTTC. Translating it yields CASTQGRPVKGTYEQYF.

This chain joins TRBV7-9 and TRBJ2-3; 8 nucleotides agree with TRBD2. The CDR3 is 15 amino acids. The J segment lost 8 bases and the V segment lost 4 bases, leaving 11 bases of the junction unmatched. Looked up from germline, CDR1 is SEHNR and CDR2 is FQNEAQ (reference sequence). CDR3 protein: CASSSGLVFSGTQYF. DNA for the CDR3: TGTGCCAGCAGCTCGGGACTAGTTTTCTCCGGTACGCAGTATTTT.

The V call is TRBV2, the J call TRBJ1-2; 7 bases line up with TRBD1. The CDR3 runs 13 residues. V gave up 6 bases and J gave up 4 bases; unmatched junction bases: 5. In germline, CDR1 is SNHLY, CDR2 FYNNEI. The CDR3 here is CASRRDSSYGYTF. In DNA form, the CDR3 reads TGTGCCAGCAGGAGGGACAGCTCCTATGGCTACACCTTC.

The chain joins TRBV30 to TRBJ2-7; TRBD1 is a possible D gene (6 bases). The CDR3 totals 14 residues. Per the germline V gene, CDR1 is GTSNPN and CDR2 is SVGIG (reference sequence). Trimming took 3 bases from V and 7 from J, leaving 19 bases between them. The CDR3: CAWRDSGVPGEQYF. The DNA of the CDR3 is TGTGCCTGGAGGGACTCAGGGGTCCCGGGGGAGCAGTACTTC.

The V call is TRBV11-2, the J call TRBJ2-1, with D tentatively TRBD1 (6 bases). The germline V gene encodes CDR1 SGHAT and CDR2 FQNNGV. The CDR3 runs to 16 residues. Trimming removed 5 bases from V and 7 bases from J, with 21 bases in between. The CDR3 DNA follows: TGTGCCAGCAGCCAGGTGACGTCCACAGGGAAGAATGAGCAGTTCTTC. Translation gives CASSQVTSTGKNEQFF.

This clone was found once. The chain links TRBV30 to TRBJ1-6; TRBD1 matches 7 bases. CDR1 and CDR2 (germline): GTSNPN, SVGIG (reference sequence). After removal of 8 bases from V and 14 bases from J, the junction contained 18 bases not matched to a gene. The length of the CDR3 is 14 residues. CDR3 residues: CAASRGGGGSTLHF. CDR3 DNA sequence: TGTGCCGCGTCCCGCGGTGGAGGGGGCTCGACCCTCCACTTT.

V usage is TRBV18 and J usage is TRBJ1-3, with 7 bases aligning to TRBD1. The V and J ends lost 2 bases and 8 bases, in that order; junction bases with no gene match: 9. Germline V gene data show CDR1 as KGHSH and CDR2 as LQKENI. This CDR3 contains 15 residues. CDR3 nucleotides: TGTGCCAGCTCACCAACCAGGGGGGGAACGGACACCATATATTTT. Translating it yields CASSPTRGGTDTIYF.

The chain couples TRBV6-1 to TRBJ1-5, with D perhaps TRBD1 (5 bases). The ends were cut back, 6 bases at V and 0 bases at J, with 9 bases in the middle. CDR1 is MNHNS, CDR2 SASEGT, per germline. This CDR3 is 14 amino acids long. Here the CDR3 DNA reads TGTGCCAGCAGGAGGGACCTTAGCAATCAGCCCCAGCATTTT. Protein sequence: CASRRDLSNQPQHF.

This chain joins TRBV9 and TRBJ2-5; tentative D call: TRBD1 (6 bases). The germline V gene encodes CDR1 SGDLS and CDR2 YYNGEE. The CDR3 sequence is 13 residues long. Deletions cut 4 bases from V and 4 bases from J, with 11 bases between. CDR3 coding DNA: TGTGCCAGCAGCAGAGGACAGTCAGAGACCCAGTACTTC. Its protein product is CASSRGQSETQYF.

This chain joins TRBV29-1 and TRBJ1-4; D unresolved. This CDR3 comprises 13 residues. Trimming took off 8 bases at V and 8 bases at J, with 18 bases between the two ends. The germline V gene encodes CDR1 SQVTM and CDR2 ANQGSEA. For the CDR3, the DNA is TGCAGCTCCCAGGAAGGTTACGGCGAAAAACTGTTTTTT. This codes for CSSQEGYGEKLFF.

The CDR3 DNA reads TGTGCCAGCAGCTTAGCAGGGGGCGGGGGTCGGAAGAGCAATGAGCAGTTCTTC. Its translation: CASSLAGGGGRKSNEQFF. The rearrangement joins TRBV7-2 to TRBJ2-1, with D perhaps given as TRBD1 or TRBD2 (7 bases each). Looked up from germline, CDR1 is SGHTA and CDR2 is FQGNSA. The length of the CDR3 is 18 residues. V was clipped by 0 bases and J by 6 bases, with 21 bases between them.

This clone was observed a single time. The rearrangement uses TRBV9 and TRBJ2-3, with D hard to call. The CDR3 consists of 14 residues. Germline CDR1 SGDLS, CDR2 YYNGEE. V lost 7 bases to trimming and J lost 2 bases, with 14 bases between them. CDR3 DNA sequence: TGTGCCAGCGCCATGGGCCTAACCACAGATACGCAGTATTTT. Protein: CASAMGLTTDTQYF.

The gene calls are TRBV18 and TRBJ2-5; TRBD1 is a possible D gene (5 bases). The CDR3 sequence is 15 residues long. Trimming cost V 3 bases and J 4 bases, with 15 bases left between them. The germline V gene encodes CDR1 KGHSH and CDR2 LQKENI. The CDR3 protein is CASSPLLGEGETQYF. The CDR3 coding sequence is TGTGCCAGCTCACCCCTCTTAGGGGAAGGAGAGACCCAGTACTTC.

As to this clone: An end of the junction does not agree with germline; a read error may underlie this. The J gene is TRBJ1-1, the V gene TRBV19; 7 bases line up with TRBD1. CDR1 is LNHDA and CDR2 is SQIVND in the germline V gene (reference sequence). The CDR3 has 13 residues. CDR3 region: CASHSGGNSEAFF. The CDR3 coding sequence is TGTGCCAGCCACTCAGGGGGGAACAGTGAAGCTTTCTTT.

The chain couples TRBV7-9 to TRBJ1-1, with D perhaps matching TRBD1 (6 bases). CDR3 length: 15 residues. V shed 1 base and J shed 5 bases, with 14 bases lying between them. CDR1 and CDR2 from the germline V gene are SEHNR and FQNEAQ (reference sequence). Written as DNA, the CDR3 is TGTGCCAGCAGCTTAGGGACAGTGGGGTGGACTGAAGCTTTCTTT. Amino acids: CASSLGTVGWTEAFF.

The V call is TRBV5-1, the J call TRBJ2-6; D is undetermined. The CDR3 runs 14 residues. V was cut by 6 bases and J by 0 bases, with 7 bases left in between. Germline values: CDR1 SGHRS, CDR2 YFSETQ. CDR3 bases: TGCGCCAGCATGTCGAGCTCTGGGGCCAACGTCCTGACTTTC. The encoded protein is CASMSSSGANVLTF. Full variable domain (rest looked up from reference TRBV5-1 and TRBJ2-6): KAGVTQTPRYLIKTRGQQVTLSCSPISGHRSVSWYQQTPGQGLQFLFEYFSETQRNKGNFPGRFSGRQFSNSRSEMNVSTLELGDSALYLCASMSSSGANVLTFGAGSRLTVL.

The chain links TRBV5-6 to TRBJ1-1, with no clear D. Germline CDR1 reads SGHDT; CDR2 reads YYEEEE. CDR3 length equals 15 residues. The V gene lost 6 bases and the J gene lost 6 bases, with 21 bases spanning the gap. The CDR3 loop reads CASTLVRGRRAEAFF. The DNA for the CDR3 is TGTGCCAGCACCCTTGTGAGAGGGAGAAGGGCTGAAGCTTTCTTT.

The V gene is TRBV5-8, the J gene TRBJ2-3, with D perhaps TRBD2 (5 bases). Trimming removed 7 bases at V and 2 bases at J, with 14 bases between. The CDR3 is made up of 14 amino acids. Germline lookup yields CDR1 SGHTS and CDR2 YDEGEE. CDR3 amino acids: CASLKRSLTDTQYF. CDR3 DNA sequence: TGTGCCAGCTTAAAGCGGTCGCTCACAGATACGCAGTATTTT.

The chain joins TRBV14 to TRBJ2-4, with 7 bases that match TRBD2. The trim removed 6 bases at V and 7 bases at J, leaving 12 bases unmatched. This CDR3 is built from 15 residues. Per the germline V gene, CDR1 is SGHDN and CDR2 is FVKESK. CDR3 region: CASSRNLGGVNIQYF. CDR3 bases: TGTGCCAGCAGTCGGAATCTGGGGGGGGTTAACATTCAGTACTTC.

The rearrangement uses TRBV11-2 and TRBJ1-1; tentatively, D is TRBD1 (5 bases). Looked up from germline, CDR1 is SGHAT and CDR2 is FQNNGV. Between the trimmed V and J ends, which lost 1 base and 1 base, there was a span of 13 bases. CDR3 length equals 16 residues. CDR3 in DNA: TGTGCCAGCAGCTTAGTTATGGGGCAGCCGAACACTGAAGCTTTCTTT. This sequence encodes CASSLVMGQPNTEAFF.

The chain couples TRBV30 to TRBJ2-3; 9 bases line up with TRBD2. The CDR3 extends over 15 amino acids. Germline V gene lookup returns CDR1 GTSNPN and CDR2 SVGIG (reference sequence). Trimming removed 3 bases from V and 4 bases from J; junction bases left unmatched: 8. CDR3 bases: TGTGCCTGGAGATTCGCGGGGGGGTTGTCAGATACGCAGTATTTT. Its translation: CAWRFAGGLSDTQYF. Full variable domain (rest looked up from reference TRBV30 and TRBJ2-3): SQTIHQWPATLVQPVGSPLSLECTVEGTSNPNLYWYRQAAGRGLQLLFYSVGIGQISSEVPQNLSASRPQDRQFILSSKKLLLSDSGFYLCAWRFAGGLSDTQYFGPGTRLTVL.

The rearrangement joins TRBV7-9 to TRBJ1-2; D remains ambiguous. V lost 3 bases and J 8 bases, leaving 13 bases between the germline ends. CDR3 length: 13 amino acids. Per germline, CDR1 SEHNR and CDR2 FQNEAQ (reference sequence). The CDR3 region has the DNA TGTGCCAGCAGCTTTGAGAGGGATGGGGGCTACACCTTC. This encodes CASSFERDGGYTF. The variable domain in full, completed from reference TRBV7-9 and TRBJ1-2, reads DTGVSQNPRHKITKRGQNVTFRCDPISEHNRLYWYRQTLGQGPEFLTYFQNEAQLEKSRLLSDRFSAERPKGSFSTLEIQRTEQGDSAMYLCASSFERDGGYTFGSGTRLTVV.